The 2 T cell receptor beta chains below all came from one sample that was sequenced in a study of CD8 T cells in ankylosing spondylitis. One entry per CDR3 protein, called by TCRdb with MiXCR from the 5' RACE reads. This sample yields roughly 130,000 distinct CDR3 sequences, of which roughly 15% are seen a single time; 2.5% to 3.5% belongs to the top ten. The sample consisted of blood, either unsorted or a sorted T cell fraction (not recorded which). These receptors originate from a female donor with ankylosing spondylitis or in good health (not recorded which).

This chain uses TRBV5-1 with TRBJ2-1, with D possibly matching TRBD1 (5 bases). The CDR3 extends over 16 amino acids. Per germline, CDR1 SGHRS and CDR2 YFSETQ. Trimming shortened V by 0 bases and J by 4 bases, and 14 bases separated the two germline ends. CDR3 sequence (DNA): TGCGCCAGCAGCTTGGGGGTAAGGACACAGTACAATGAGCAGTTCTTC. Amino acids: CASSLGVRTQYNEQFF.

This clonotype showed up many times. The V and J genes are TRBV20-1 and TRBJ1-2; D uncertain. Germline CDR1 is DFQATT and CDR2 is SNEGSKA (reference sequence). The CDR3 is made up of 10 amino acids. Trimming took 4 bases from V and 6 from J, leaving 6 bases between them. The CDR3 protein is CSATRDGYTF. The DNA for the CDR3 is TGCAGTGCTACGAGGGATGGCTACACCTTC.